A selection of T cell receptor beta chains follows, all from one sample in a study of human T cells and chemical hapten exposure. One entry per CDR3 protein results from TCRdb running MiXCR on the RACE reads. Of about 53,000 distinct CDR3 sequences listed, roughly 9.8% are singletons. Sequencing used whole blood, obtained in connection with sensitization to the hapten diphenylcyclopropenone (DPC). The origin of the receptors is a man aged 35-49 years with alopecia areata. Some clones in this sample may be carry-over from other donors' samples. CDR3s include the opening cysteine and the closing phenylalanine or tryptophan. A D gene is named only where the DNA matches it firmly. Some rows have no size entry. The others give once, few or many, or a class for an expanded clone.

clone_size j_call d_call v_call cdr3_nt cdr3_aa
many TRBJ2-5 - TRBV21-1 TGTGCCAGCAACTCGGGACTGCAAGAGACCCAGTACTTC CASNSGLQETQYF
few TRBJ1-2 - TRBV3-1 TGTGCCAGCAGCCAATACGGCCAAGATTCCCTATATGGCTACACCTTC CASSQYGQDSLYGYTF
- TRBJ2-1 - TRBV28 TGTGCCAGCAGTCTGTCTCCCGGGGACTACAATGAGCAGTTCTTC CASSLSPGDYNEQFF
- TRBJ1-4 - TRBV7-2 TGTGCCAGCGGCCTCGAGACGAGAGGAAAACTGTTTTTT CASGLETRGKLFF
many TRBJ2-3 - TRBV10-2 TGCGCCAGCAGTGCTACCACAGATACGCAGTATTTT CASSATTDTQYF
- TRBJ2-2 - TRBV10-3 TGTGCCATCAGCCTGGGGGATGACACCGGGGAGCTGTTTTTT CAISLGDDTGELFF
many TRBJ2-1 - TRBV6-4 TGTGCCAGCAGTGACTCGGGGGAGGTAGGGGAGCAGTTCTTC CASSDSGEVGEQFF
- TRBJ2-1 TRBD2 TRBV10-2 TGCGCCAGCTTCCCGCTAGCGGACTACAATGAGCAGTTCTTC CASFPLADYNEQFF
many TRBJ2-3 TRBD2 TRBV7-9 TGTGCCAGCAGCCAGGTCGCGGGAGGGGTGGCAGATACGCAGTATTTT CASSQVAGGVADTQYF
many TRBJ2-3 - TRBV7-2 TGTGCCAGCAGCTTAGCGCTAGGAGGAGATACGCAGTATTTT CASSLALGGDTQYF
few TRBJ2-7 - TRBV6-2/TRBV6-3 TGTGCCAGCAGTCCCGGGCCAGTTTCCTACGAGCAGTACTTC CASSPGPVSYEQYF
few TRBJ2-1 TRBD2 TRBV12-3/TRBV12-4 TGTGCCAGCAGTGGGGCGGGAGGGATCTACAATGAGCAGTTCTTC CASSGAGGIYNEQFF
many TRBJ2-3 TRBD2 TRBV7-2 TGTGCCAGCAGCTTAGAACTAGCGGGAGGGCGAGGCACAGATACGCAGTATTTT CASSLELAGGRGTDTQYF
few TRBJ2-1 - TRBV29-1 TGCAGCGTTCGCCTAACGACCGGAGAGTTCTTC CSVRLTTGEFF
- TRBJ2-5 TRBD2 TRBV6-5 TGTGCCAGCAGGCGGGAGCCGTCGATACAAGAGACCCAGTACTTC CASRREPSIQETQYF
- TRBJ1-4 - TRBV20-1 TGCAGTGCTACCGGGGGGACACCGGGGGGAAAACTGTTTTTT CSATGGTPGGKLFF
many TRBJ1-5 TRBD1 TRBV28 TGTGCCAGCAGTTTCCGACAGGGGTTTCAGCCCCAGCATTTT CASSFRQGFQPQHF
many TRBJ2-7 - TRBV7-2 TGTGCCAGCAGCTTAGGTTCGGGAGTGTACGAGCAGTACTTC CASSLGSGVYEQYF
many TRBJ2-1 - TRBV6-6 TGTGCCAGCAGTTACGAGATCGTGGAGCGAAAGCAGTTCTTC CASSYEIVERKQFF
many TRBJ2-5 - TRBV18 TGTGCCAGCTCACTAAACCAAGAGACCCAGTACTTC CASSLNQETQYF
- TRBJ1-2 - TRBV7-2 TGTGCCAGCAGCTTAGAGTATGGGGCTTATGGCTACACCTTC CASSLEYGAYGYTF
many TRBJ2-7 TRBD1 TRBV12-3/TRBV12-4 TGTGCCAGCAGTGCGGGGACAGGTCCTCTCTACGAGCAGTACTTC CASSAGTGPLYEQYF
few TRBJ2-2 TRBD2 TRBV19 TGTGCCAGTAGGCCTAGCGGGAGAGGAACCGGGGAGCTGTTTTTT CASRPSGRGTGELFF
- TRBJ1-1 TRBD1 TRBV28 TGTGCCAGCAGTCGAAGGGACAGGGAGGTAACTGAAGCTTTCTTT CASSRRDREVTEAFF
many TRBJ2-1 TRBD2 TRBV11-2 TGTGCCAGCAGCTTCCGCGGGGGATCAACCGATACCAATGAGCAGTTCTTC CASSFRGGSTDTNEQFF
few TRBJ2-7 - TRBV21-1 TGTGCCAGCAGCAAAGGGACCGGACCGTATTCCTACGAGCAGTACTTC CASSKGTGPYSYEQYF
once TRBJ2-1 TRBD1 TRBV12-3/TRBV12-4 TGTGCCAGCAGTTCCGGGACAGGGTTCGACAATGAGCAGTTCTTC CASSSGTGFDNEQFF
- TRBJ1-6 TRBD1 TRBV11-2 TGTGCCAGCAGCCTAACACCGGGACAGGGCCGCTCACCCCTCCACTTT CASSLTPGQGRSPLHF
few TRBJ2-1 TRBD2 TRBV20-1 TGCAGTGCTAGAGTGGTTAGCGGGAGGCCCAATGAGCAGTTCTTC CSARVVSGRPNEQFF
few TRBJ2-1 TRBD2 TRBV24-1 TGTGCCACCAGTGATTCCTTAGCGGGAGGGCTTGGATGGGATGAGCAGTTCTTC CATSDSLAGGLGWDEQFF
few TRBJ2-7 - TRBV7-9 TGTGCCAGCAGCTTAGCTGGACTAACCTACGAGCAGTACTTC CASSLAGLTYEQYF
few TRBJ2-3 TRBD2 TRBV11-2 TGTGCCAGCAGCTTAGGGGCTAGCGGGAGCACAGATACGCAGTATTTT CASSLGASGSTDTQYF
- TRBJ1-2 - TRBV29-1 TGCAGCGTTGAAGACGCGGACTATGGCTACACCTTC CSVEDADYGYTF
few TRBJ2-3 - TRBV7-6 TGTGCCAGCAGTCCTACAGGGATCTTCACAGATACGCAGTATTTT CASSPTGIFTDTQYF
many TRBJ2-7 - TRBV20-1 TGCAGCCTGCGGGGCCTGACTCTGGAGCAGTACTTC CSLRGLTLEQYF
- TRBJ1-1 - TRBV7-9 TGTGCCAGCAGCTTAGTTTTGGACACTGAAGCTTTCTTT CASSLVLDTEAFF
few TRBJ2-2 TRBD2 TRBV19 TGTGCCAGTATCCAGCGGGACCTACGTGGGACCGGGGAGCTGTTTTTT CASIQRDLRGTGELFF
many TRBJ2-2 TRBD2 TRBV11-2 TGTGCCAGCAGCTTAAGTAGCGGGGCGAACACCGGGGAGCTGTTTTTT CASSLSSGANTGELFF
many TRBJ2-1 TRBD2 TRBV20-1 TGCAGTGCTAGACCTAGCGGGAGTTATGAGCAGTTCTTC CSARPSGSYEQFF
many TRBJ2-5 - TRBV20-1 TGCAGTGCTGCCCCGGGGCCTTTAGGCCAAGAGACCCAGTACTTC CSAAPGPLGQETQYF
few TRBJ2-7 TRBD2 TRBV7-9 TGTGCCAGCAGCAAGGGCGGGAGCGCCTACGAGCAGTACTTC CASSKGGSAYEQYF
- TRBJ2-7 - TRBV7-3 TGTGCCAGCAGCCCCGGGGCGGGTTACGAGCAGTACTTC CASSPGAGYEQYF
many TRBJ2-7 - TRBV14 TGTGCCAGCAGCCCGACTTGGCACGAGCAGTACTTC CASSPTWHEQYF
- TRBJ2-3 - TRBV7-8 TGTGCCAGCAACTTAGGGTGGCGAGCTAGCACAGATACGCAGTATTTT CASNLGWRASTDTQYF
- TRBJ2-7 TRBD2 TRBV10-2 TGCGCCAGCAGCATGACTAGCGGGAGTGGGGAGCAGTACTTC CASSMTSGSGEQYF
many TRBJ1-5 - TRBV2 TGTGCCAGTGGAAGGGGCAGGGATAGCAATCAGCCCCAGCATTTT CASGRGRDSNQPQHF
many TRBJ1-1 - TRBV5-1 TGCGCCAGCAGCGTCGACGTAATGAACACTGAAGCTTTCTTT CASSVDVMNTEAFF
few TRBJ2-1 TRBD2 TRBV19 TGTGCCAGTAGGGGAGGGACTAGCGAACAGCAGTTCTTC CASRGGTSEQQFF
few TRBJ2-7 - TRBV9 TGTGCCAGCAGCGCCGGGGGCAACTCCTACGAGCAGTACTTC CASSAGGNSYEQYF
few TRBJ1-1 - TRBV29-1 TGCAGCGTTGAATCGGGGATTACTGAAGCTTTCTTT CSVESGITEAFF